This T cell receptor beta chain was captured by sequencing in a study of yellow fever vaccine responses in identical twins. Study-wide findings and caveats: Vaccine T cell responses of twins reportedly seemed partly convergent and partly personalized.

One entry per CDR3 protein, called by TCRdb with MiXCR from the RT-PCR reads. This sample has 20,000 to 25,000 distinct CDR3 sequences, with around 77% found just once. A few counts support this clonotype. Its antigen is not identified. CDR1 and CDR2 from the germline V gene are LNHNV and YYDKDF (reference sequence). V was shortened by 0 bases and J by 6 bases, with 5 bases between the two germline ends. The CDR3 totals 12 residues. This sample comprised T cells from blood (PBMCs), unsorted or a sorted subset (not recorded which), obtained before or after yellow fever vaccination (not recorded which). The chain employs TRBV15 and TRBJ1-2; D is uncertain. This TCR was sampled from a woman between 18 and 29 years old who received the yellow fever vaccine. The CDR3: CATSRENHGYTF. The CDR3 bases are TGTGCCACCAGCAGAGAAAATCATGGCTACACCTTC.